The 10 T cell receptor beta chains below come from one sample, sequenced in a study of T cell responses to AZD1222 COVID-19 vaccine. Only in-frame clones appear in the TCRdb table, and some are missing; sequencing was by immunoSEQ multiplex PCR. The sample includes around 61,000 clones, approximately 83% of them seen just once. This material consisted of peripheral blood, taken on day 0 of AZD1222 vaccination. The receptors come from an adult in good health.

About this clone: Other DNA sequences in this sample translate to the same CDR3. The rearrangement uses TRBV5-1 and TRBJ2-1; D perhaps matches TRBD1 (5 bases). The V end lost 2 bases, the J end lost 6 bases, and 6 bases lay between the germline ends. This CDR3 has 12 residues. Germline V gives CDR1 SGHRS, CDR2 YFSETQ. CDR3 sequence: CASSLGVNEQFF. The CDR3 region has the DNA TGCGCCAGCAGCTTAGGGGTCAATGAGCAGTTCTTC. Full variable domain (remainder filled in from reference TRBV5-1 and TRBJ2-1): KAGVTQTPRYLIKTRGQQVTLSCSPISGHRSVSWYQQTPGQGLQFLFEYFSETQRNKGNFPGRFSGRQFSNSRSEMNVSTLELGDSALYLCASSLGVNEQFFGPGTRLTVL.

J is TRBJ2-7 and V is TRBV15; TRBD1 aligns across 9 bases. Germline CDR1 LNHNV, CDR2 YYDKDF (reference sequence). V lost 3 bases to trimming and J lost 5 bases; unmatched junction nucleotides: 5. This CDR3 has 14 residues. CDR3 region: CATSSGQGSNEQYF. The CDR3 DNA is TGTGCCACCAGCAGCGGACAGGGGAGCAACGAGCAGTACTTC.

J is TRBJ2-2 and V is TRBV4-2; D may be TRBD1 (6 bases). The CDR3 is 14 residues long. Trimming left V 1 base short and J 3 bases short, with 6 bases between. Germline V gene data show CDR1 as LGHNA and CDR2 as YNFKEQ. For the CDR3, the DNA is TGTGCCAGCAGCCAAGGACAGGACACCGGGGAGCTGTTTTTT. This encodes CASSQGQDTGELFF.

The CDR3 DNA is TGTGCCAGCAGCCAACAAACCGGGACGGTATACGAGCAGTACTTC. Its translation is CASSQQTGTVYEQYF. The chain carries TRBV14 and TRBJ2-7, with D possibly called TRBD1 or TRBD2 (5 bases each). CDR3 length equals 15 residues. Trimming took 2 bases from V and 4 from J, leaving 15 bases between them. In germline, CDR1 is SGHDN, CDR2 FVKESK.

The gene calls are TRBV6-4 and TRBJ2-7; tentative D call: TRBD2 (6 bases). The V gene's germline CDR1 is MRHNA and CDR2 SNTAGT. V lost 3 bases and J lost 6, with 12 bases in between. The CDR3 extends over 13 amino acids. The CDR3 DNA sequence: TGTGCCAGCAGTGAAGCCCTGGAGGGCGAGCAGTACTTC. Amino acid sequence: CASSEALEGEQYF.

The rearrangement links TRBV7-9 to TRBJ2-3, with TRBD2 matching 8 bases. From germline, CDR1 is SEHNR and CDR2 FQNEAQ (reference sequence). This CDR3 contains 16 residues. V lost 5 bases to trimming and J lost 2 bases; unmatched junction nucleotides: 9. CDR3 protein: CASSQLAVRATDTQYF. The CDR3 bases are TGTGCCAGCAGCCAACTAGCGGTACGGGCCACAGATACGCAGTATTTT.

Only a few counts were recorded for this clone. The J gene is TRBJ1-5, the V gene TRBV21-1; the D call TRBD1 from the table was never checked on the DNA. TRBV21-1 is described as a pseudogene. This CDR3 comprises 19 residues. In DNA, the CDR3 is TGTGCCAGCAGCAATCCCGCGGTCGTCCCGGACAGGGCCAATCAGCCCCAGCATTTT. Protein sequence: CASSNPAVVPDRANQPQHF.

The gene calls are TRBV2 and TRBJ1-1, with 8 bases identical to TRBD1. Trimming cost V 5 bases and J 7 bases; bases outside gene matches: 12. The CDR3 is 15 amino acids. CDR1 SNHLY and CDR2 FYNNEI come from the germline V gene. The chain's CDR3 is CASSNFDRGTIEAFF. The CDR3 region has the DNA TGTGCCAGCAGTAACTTCGACAGGGGTACGATTGAAGCTTTCTTT.

CDR3 protein: CASSSVREGGYTF. The CDR3, as DNA: TGTGCCAGCAGCTCCGTTCGTGAGGGTGGCTACACCTTC. The rearrangement uses TRBV5-5 and TRBJ1-2; D ambiguous. The V end lost 3 bases, the J end lost 7 bases, and 13 bases lay between the germline ends. CDR3 size: 13 residues. The V gene's germline CDR1 is SGHKS and CDR2 YYEKEE (reference sequence).

The V call is TRBV18, the J call TRBJ1-6, with 7 bases aligning to TRBD1. CDR1 and CDR2 from the germline V gene are KGHSH and LQKENI. The ends lost 0 bases at V and 6 bases at J; junction bases unmatched: 8. CDR3 length: 17 residues. CDR3 sequence: CASSPPSYGTANSPLHF. The CDR3 DNA follows: TGTGCCAGCTCACCACCGAGCTATGGGACAGCTAATTCACCCCTCCACTTT.